This T cell receptor beta chain is from a study of blood T cell repertoires in COVID-19. About the research overall: Sources were T cells, B-cell-depleted T cells, or PBMCs; the material itself was cDNA or gDNA.

Per the study methods: From reference gene primer amplification, estimates of nucleated cell counts were derived. Using immunoSEQ multiplex PCR, the repertoire was profiled, and TCRdb retains in-frame clones only, with some absent. That table supplies the V and J calls and clone size; D and trimming were determined from the DNA. The sample comprises about 54,000 clones, roughly 85% of which are singletons, and approximately 6% rests with the top ten. The V end lost 1 base, the J end lost 0 bases, and 12 bases lay between the germline ends. In germline, CDR1 is SGHAT, CDR2 FQNNGV. The CDR3 has 16 amino acids.

This sequence joins TRBV11-2 and TRBJ1-1, with D uncertain. Material: peripheral blood. The TCR was taken from a human donor in a cohort sampled during active or convalescent COVID-19. This CDR3 is CASSLVGIRLNTEAFF. Written as DNA, the CDR3 is TGTGCCAGCAGCTTAGTGGGTATCAGGTTGAACACTGAAGCTTTCTTT.